This T cell receptor beta chain was captured in a study of shared clonotypes between healthy human individuals. Points on this clone: At one end the junction does not follow the germline gene, possibly because of a read error.

Here immunoSEQ multiplex PCR was the method, and the copy in TCRdb shows in-frame clones only, minus some. This sample carries over 1.4 million clones, roughly 95% of them seen once, and the ten largest clones take roughly 1.2%. Sequencing used naive CD4+ T cells sorted from blood. Specified subset: CD45RA+ positively selected. The clonotype comes from a man aged 30-40 years in good health.

The CDR3 DNA reads as TGTGCCAGCAACTTACTAGTCGTGAATGAAAAACTGTTTTTT. Translating gives CASNLLVVNEKLFF. The gene calls are TRBV7-9 and TRBJ1-4; unclear D gene. The CDR3 extends over 14 amino acids. The V gene's germline CDR1 is SEHNR and CDR2 FQNEAQ (reference sequence).